This T cell receptor beta chain was identified during a study of cytomegalovirus exposure and HLA in healthy donors. Study-wide results and caveats: Among the CMV-associated chains, three were confirmed in vitro as specific for CMV antigens.

In the PCR, 60 Vbeta and 13 Jbeta primers were used. The method was immunoSEQ multiplex PCR; TCRdb's version includes in-frame clones alone and lacks a portion of them. The sample lists some 56,000 clones, approximately 84% occurring once. Germline V lookup: CDR1 LNHDA, CDR2 SQIVND (reference sequence). Germline trimming cut 9 bases from V and 6 bases from J; bases unmatched to any gene: 5. The CDR3 loop spans 13 amino acids. Regarding this clone: Its antigen is currently unknown.

Input material: PBMCs. This sequence was found in a man in his fifties in good health and CMV-seronegative. The genes are TRBV19 and TRBJ1-4; 9 nucleotides line up with TRBD1. The CDR3 reads CASQTGGYEKLFF. The CDR3 nucleotides read TGTGCCAGCCAGACAGGGGGATATGAAAAACTGTTTTTT.